The rows below give T cell receptor beta chains drawn from one sample of a study of beta chain features in type 1 diabetes. TCRdb's copy holds only in-frame clones and misses some; the assay was immunoSEQ multiplex PCR. This table has around 450,000 clones, 10% to 12% appearing once. The material sequenced was naive CD4+ T cells from blood. These receptors were taken from a woman under 30 in good health. Each CDR3 is given with its conserved first and last residue. Fields, in order: V gene, D gene, J gene, clone size, CDR3 protein, CDR3 DNA. The D gene is left open where the match is weak. Where a row states a size, it is once, few, many or the class of an expanded clone; other rows omit it.

>TRBV7-2|TRBD1|TRBJ2-1|-
CASSSDRGHEQFF
TGTGCCAGCAGCTCGGACAGGGGCCATGAGCAGTTCTTC
>TRBV28|-|TRBJ2-3|-
CASALLTDTQYF
TGTGCCAGCGCCCTGCTTACAGATACGCAGTATTTT
>TRBV5-1|-|TRBJ1-3|-
CASSLAGQNSGNTIYF
TGCGCCAGCAGCTTGGCCGGACAGAACTCTGGAAACACCATATATTTT
>TRBV7-2|-|TRBJ2-5|few
CASRKAPGRQNQETQYF
TGTGCCAGCCGCAAGGCGCCGGGCAGACAGAACCAAGAGACCCAGTACTTC
>TRBV13|-|TRBJ1-4|-
CASSFFVGRNEKLFF
TGTGCCAGCAGCTTTTTCGTCGGCCGTAATGAAAAACTGTTTTTT
>TRBV29-1|-|TRBJ2-1|few
CSVLQSLGGDNEQFF
TGCAGCGTTCTACAGTCCCTGGGTGGGGACAATGAGCAGTTCTTC
>TRBV2|TRBD1|TRBJ1-5|-
CASSRQGGNQPQHF
TGTGCCAGCAGCAGACAGGGTGGCAATCAGCCCCAGCATTTT
>TRBV5-1|-|TRBJ2-1|-
CASSLDRPHNEQFF
TGCGCCAGCAGCTTGGACAGACCTCACAATGAGCAGTTCTTC
>TRBV14|TRBD2|TRBJ2-3|few
CASSQKGTSGNRRDTQYF
TGTGCCAGCAGCCAAAAAGGGACTAGCGGGAATCGAAGAGATACGCAGTATTTT
>TRBV7-9|-|TRBJ2-2|few
CASSFGAGELFF
TGTGCCAGCAGCTTCGGGGCCGGGGAGCTGTTTTTT
>TRBV5-4|TRBD1|TRBJ2-1|-
CATLWDRGSNEQFF
TGTGCCACCTTGTGGGACAGGGGATCCAATGAGCAGTTCTTC
>TRBV7-9|-|TRBJ1-2|few
CASSGTLGGYTF
TGTGCCAGCAGCGGGACTCTTGGTGGCTACACCTTC
>TRBV7-6|TRBD1|TRBJ1-1|-
CASSLRQGEAFF
TGTGCCAGCAGCCTAAGACAGGGCGAAGCTTTCTTT
>TRBV7-3|TRBD2|TRBJ2-3|-
CASSSARGATDTQYF
TGTGCCAGCAGCTCCGCGCGGGGGGCCACAGATACGCAGTATTTT
>TRBV7-3|TRBD2|TRBJ2-4|-
CASSRGLAGERNIQYF
TGTGCCAGCAGCCGGGGACTAGCGGGAGAAAGAAACATTCAGTACTTC
>TRBV14|-|TRBJ2-2|few
CASSPWGRGTGELFF
TGTGCCAGCAGCCCCTGGGGACGAGGTACCGGGGAGCTGTTTTTT
>TRBV7-8|-|TRBJ1-1|-
CASSLVFAENTEAFF
TGTGCCAGCAGCTTAGTTTTTGCAGAGAACACTGAAGCTTTCTTT
>TRBV4-2|-|TRBJ2-1|-
CASSQGMGSSRRDEQFF
TGTGCCAGCAGCCAAGGCATGGGCAGCTCCCGTCGGGATGAGCAGTTCTTC
>TRBV19|TRBD2|TRBJ2-3|-
CASSILAGGTDTQYF
TGTGCCAGTAGTATCCTAGCGGGGGGCACAGATACGCAGTATTTT
>TRBV27|-|TRBJ1-4|few
CASSSRTSNEKLFF
TGTGCCAGCAGTTCAAGGACATCTAATGAAAAACTGTTTTTT
>TRBV9|-|TRBJ2-2|-
CASSVVQNTGELFF
TGTGCCAGCAGCGTAGTTCAGAACACCGGGGAGCTGTTTTTT
>TRBV10-3|TRBD2|TRBJ2-3|few
CAISGLAGVVTDTQYF
TGTGCCATCTCGGGACTAGCGGGAGTCGTGACAGATACGCAGTATTTT
>TRBV6-5|-|TRBJ1-5|-
CASSPRVFSNQPQHF
TGTGCCAGCAGCCCCCGGGTGTTTAGCAATCAGCCCCAGCATTTT
>TRBV10-3|-|TRBJ1-6|few
CAISQENSPLHF
TGTGCCATCAGTCAGGAAAATTCACCCCTCCACTTT
>TRBV2|TRBD1|TRBJ1-5|few
CASSVQGQGQPQHF
TGTGCCAGCAGTGTACAGGGGCAGGGTCAGCCCCAGCATTTT
>TRBV28|-|TRBJ1-2|few
CATPSPAGAYGYTF
TGTGCCACCCCCTCCCCGGCAGGAGCCTATGGCTACACCTTC
>TRBV29-1|TRBD1|TRBJ2-7|few
CSVRDRGEGEQYF
TGCAGCGTGCGAGACAGGGGGGAAGGCGAGCAGTACTTC
>TRBV7-9|-|TRBJ2-3|few
CASSLRQATSTDTQYF
TGTGCCAGCAGCCTGAGACAGGCCACTAGCACAGATACGCAGTATTTT
>TRBV14|TRBD2|TRBJ2-3|-
CASSQVRTSSPDTQYF
TGTGCCAGCAGCCAAGTACGGACTAGTTCCCCAGATACGCAGTATTTT
>TRBV4-1|-|TRBJ2-5|few
CASSQPAGAQYF
TGCGCCAGCAGCCAGCCGGCAGGGGCCCAGTACTTC
>TRBV9|-|TRBJ2-1|-
CASSVAGYTGNEQFF
TGTGCCAGCAGCGTGGCGGGGTACACGGGCAATGAGCAGTTCTTC
>TRBV7-2|TRBD1|TRBJ2-3|-
CASSLGDRVADTQYF
TGTGCCAGCAGCTTAGGGGACAGGGTAGCAGATACGCAGTATTTT
>TRBV14|-|TRBJ1-6|few
CASSQVVGRGLYNSPLHF
TGTGCCAGCAGCCAAGTAGTGGGGAGGGGCTTGTATAATTCACCCCTCCACTTT
>TRBV4-2|-|TRBJ2-3|few
CATRLPVSVTDTQYF
TGTGCCACCCGACTACCGGTGAGCGTCACAGATACGCAGTATTTT
>TRBV15|TRBD1|TRBJ2-5|-
CATSKGTGGASGETQYF
TGTGCCACCAGCAAAGGGACAGGGGGCGCCTCAGGAGAGACCCAGTACTTC
>TRBV29-1|-|TRBJ2-3|few
CSVEAGSTDTQYF
TGCAGCGTTGAGGCGGGATCCACAGATACGCAGTATTTT
>TRBV7-2|TRBD1|TRBJ1-1|-
CASSLGDRTEAFF
TGTGCCAGCAGCTTAGGGGACAGGACTGAAGCTTTCTTT
>TRBV10-3|-|TRBJ2-1|few
CAISVSPRDNEQFF
TGTGCCATCAGTGTTAGCCCCAGGGACAATGAGCAGTTCTTC
>TRBV10-3|-|TRBJ1-1|few
CAISVQGNTEAFF
TGTGCCATCAGTGTTCAGGGGAACACTGAAGCTTTCTTT
>TRBV7-9|TRBD2|TRBJ2-1|many
CASSSRSSRTSPLGWQFF
TGTGCCAGCAGCTCCCGAAGCTCAAGGACTAGCCCATTAGGCTGGCAGTTCTTC
>TRBV7-2|TRBD1|TRBJ2-7|-
CASSPRTGEGREQYF
TGTGCCAGCAGCCCGAGGACAGGGGAGGGCCGCGAGCAGTACTTC
>TRBV7-2|-|TRBJ1-6|few
CASSLGWSPGPFVPLHF
TGTGCCAGCAGCTTAGGATGGTCCCCGGGTCCCTTCGTTCCCCTCCACTTT
>TRBV29-1|-|TRBJ2-3|many
CSVHGGVTDTQYF
TGCAGCGTTCACGGGGGAGTCACAGATACGCAGTATTTT
>TRBV7-2|TRBD1|TRBJ2-2|few
CASSHRTGAGELFF
TGTGCCAGCAGCCATCGGACAGGGGCCGGGGAGCTGTTTTTT
>TRBV12-2|-|TRBJ2-7|few
CATSTSGTSEQYF
TGTGCAACCTCGACTAGCGGGACCTCCGAGCAGTACTTC
>TRBV5-4|-|TRBJ1-1|few
CASSRPRQEAFF
TGTGCCAGCAGCCGGCCCCGTCAGGAAGCTTTCTTT